This TCR beta chain was identified in a study of T cells after posttransplantation cyclophosphamide. On this clone itself: Its target is unknown.

The germline V gene encodes CDR1 SGHTA and CDR2 FQGNSA. The CDR3 length is 15 residues. The ends were cut back, 5 bases at V and 1 base at J, with 12 bases in the middle. Study-level results: After PTCy, TRB diversity resembled that of CNI/methotrexate controls. Blood and skin or GI T cell repertoires showed limited TRB overlap.

TCRdb's table, derived via immunoSEQ multiplex PCR, lists solely in-frame clones and lacks some. In the table there are approximately 5,000 clones, about 57% of which are singletons. Sequences were obtained from memory CD8+ T cells sorted from blood. This clonotype originated in a woman aged 60-75 years in good health, CMV-negative, and a related stem cell transplant donor. The gene calls are TRBV7-2 and TRBJ2-4; D perhaps matches TRBD2 (5 bases). CDR3 DNA sequence: TGTGCCAGCAGCCCAGAGAGGGTTGCCAAAAACATTCAGTACTTC. Its translation is CASSPERVAKNIQYF. The variable domain in full, with the rest retrieved from reference TRBV7-2 and TRBJ2-4, is GAGVSQSPSNKVTEKGKDVELRCDPISGHTALYWYRQSLGQGLEFLIYFQGNSAPDKSGLPSDRFSAERTGGSVSTLTIQRTQQEDSAVYLCASSPERVAKNIQYFGAGTRLSVL.